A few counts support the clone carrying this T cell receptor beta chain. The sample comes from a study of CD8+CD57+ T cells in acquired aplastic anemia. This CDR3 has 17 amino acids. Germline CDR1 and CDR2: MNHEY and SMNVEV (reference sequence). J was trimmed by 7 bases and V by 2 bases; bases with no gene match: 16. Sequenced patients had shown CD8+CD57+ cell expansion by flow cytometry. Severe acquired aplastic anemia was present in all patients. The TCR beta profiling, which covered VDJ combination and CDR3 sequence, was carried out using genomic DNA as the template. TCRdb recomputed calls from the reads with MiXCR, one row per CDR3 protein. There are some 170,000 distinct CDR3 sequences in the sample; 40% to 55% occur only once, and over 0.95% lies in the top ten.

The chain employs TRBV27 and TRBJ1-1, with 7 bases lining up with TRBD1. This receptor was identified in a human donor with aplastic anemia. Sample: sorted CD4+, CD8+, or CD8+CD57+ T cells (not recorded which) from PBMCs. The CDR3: CASSLVQGTGWGGEAFF. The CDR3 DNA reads TGTGCCAGCAGTTTAGTACAGGGGACGGGCTGGGGAGGTGAAGCTTTCTTT.